Presented here are 18 T cell receptor beta chains from one specimen sequenced in a study of T cell responses to AZD1222 COVID-19 vaccine. Assay used: immunoSEQ multiplex PCR; TCRdb lists only in-frame clones, some missing. The repertoire holds tens of thousands of clones, around nine tenths seen once, with about 5.7% in the top ten. Source: peripheral blood, taken 28 days after the second AZD1222 dose. The receptors stem from an adult who received the AZD1222 COVID-19 vaccine.

The V call is TRBV11-1, the J call TRBJ2-1; TRBD2 is a possible D gene (6 bases). The CDR3 loop spans 13 amino acids. In germline, CDR1 is SGHAT, CDR2 FQDESV (reference sequence). The V and J ends lost 3 bases and 6 bases respectively, with 9 bases between them. Here the CDR3 reads CASSLTRANEQFF. DNA of the CDR3: TGTGCCAGCAGCTTGACTAGGGCCAATGAGCAGTTCTTC.

The chain recombines TRBV6-5 with TRBJ1-1; tentatively, D is TRBD1 (6 bases). The V end lost 5 bases, the J end lost 0 bases, and 13 bases lay between the germline ends. Germline CDR1 reads MNHEY; CDR2 reads SVGAGI. The CDR3 has 15 residues. CDR3 sequence: CASSTRDTVNTEAFF. Written as DNA, the CDR3 is TGTGCCAGCAGTACCCGGGACACCGTGAACACTGAAGCTTTCTTT.

This clone occurred once. J is TRBJ2-5 and V is TRBV19, with D perhaps TRBD2 (5 bases). The CDR3 loop spans 14 amino acids. CDR1 is LNHDA and CDR2 is SQIVND in the germline V gene (reference sequence). Trimming removed 3 bases from V and 5 bases from J, with 13 bases in between. The CDR3 sequence: CASSMGPRGETQYF. For the CDR3, the DNA is TGTGCCAGTAGTATGGGTCCACGAGGGGAGACCCAGTACTTC.

This rearrangement joins TRBV10-3 to TRBJ1-6; TRBD1 agrees at 9 bases. This CDR3 is built from 15 residues. V gave up 4 bases and J gave up 5 bases; unmatched junction bases: 3. From germline, CDR1 is ENHRY and CDR2 SYGVKD. The CDR3 spells CAISVRTGDNSPLHF. The DNA for the CDR3 is TGTGCCATCAGTGTTAGGACAGGGGATAATTCACCCCTCCACTTT.

The chain's CDR3 is CASSYSESSYNSPLHF. The CDR3 bases are TGTGCCAGCAGTTATTCGGAGAGCTCCTATAATTCACCCCTCCACTTT. The genes are TRBV6-2 or TRBV6-3 and TRBJ1-6; D is unresolved. V was clipped by 3 bases and J by 0 bases, with 9 bases between them. CDR3 length: 16 residues. The germline gives CDR1 MNHEY, CDR2 SVGEGT.

This clone was observed a single time. Different DNA sequences within this sample yield the same CDR3. The V gene is TRBV9, the J gene TRBJ1-4; 7 bases are shared with TRBD1. V shed 0 bases, J shed 7 bases, and the junction held 3 bases outside the gene matches. CDR3 size: 14 residues. Germline values: CDR1 SGDLS, CDR2 YYNGEE. The CDR3 region is CASSVGQGGEKLFF. CDR3 nucleotide sequence: TGTGCCAGCAGCGTAGGACAGGGAGGTGAAAAACTGTTTTTT.

The rearrangement joins TRBV7-9 to TRBJ1-5; no clear D gene. Trimming cost V 0 bases and J 4 bases, with 7 bases left between them. The CDR3 covers 14 residues. CDR1 SEHNR and CDR2 FQNEAQ come from the germline V gene (reference sequence). The CDR3: CASSLAIGNQPQHF. The CDR3 DNA follows: TGTGCCAGCAGCTTAGCGATCGGTAATCAGCCCCAGCATTTT.

The chain uses TRBV6-5 and TRBJ1-2; 7 bases match TRBD1. The CDR3 sequence is 14 residues long. The trim removed 0 bases at V and 6 bases at J, leaving 4 bases unmatched. Germline V CDR1 and CDR2: MNHEY, SVGAGI. The CDR3 sequence: CASSYSTGSDGYTF. The CDR3 bases are TGTGCCAGCAGTTACTCGACAGGGAGTGATGGCTACACCTTC.

This chain joins TRBV28 and TRBJ1-2; TRBD1 might be the D (5 bases). V was cut by 4 bases and J by 8 bases, with 17 bases left in between. Germline CDR1 MDHEN, CDR2 SYDVKM. The CDR3 runs to 14 residues. The CDR3 DNA is TGTGCCAGCAGTTCTCCCGCCGCGGGGGGGGGCTACACCTTC. This encodes CASSSPAAGGGYTF.

The table lists this clone with a count of one. The chain carries TRBV4-1 and TRBJ2-5; 11 positions agree with TRBD1. The ends lost 2 bases at V and 4 bases at J; junction bases unmatched: 9. The CDR3 totals 17 residues. Germline CDR1 reads MGHRA; CDR2 reads YSYEKL. The CDR3 is CASSQLEGDRGLETQYF. Written as DNA, the CDR3 is TGCGCCAGCAGCCAATTAGAAGGGGACAGGGGGTTAGAGACCCAGTACTTC.

This chain connects TRBV3-1 (or the pseudogene TRBV3-2) to TRBJ2-3, with D uncertain. V was shortened by 0 bases and J by 2 bases, with 6 bases between the two germline ends. In germline, CDR1 is LGHDT, CDR2 YNNKEL (reference sequence). The CDR3 loop spans 14 amino acids. The DNA for the CDR3 is TGTGCCAGCAGCCAAGACCACTACACAGATACGCAGTATTTT. Amino acid sequence: CASSQDHYTDTQYF.

The count of this clone is one. The V and J genes are TRBV5-1 and TRBJ1-4; 8 nucleotides agree with TRBD1. CDR1 and CDR2 (germline): SGHRS, YFSETQ. The CDR3 is made up of 16 amino acids. V dropped 0 bases and J dropped 8; count of bases not matched to a gene: 9. For the CDR3, the DNA is TGCGCCAGCAGCTTGGACTATCAGGGGGCGGGGGAAAAACTGTTTTTT. Translated: CASSLDYQGAGEKLFF.

The chain is built from TRBV6-2 or TRBV6-3 and TRBJ2-1; 8 nucleotides match TRBD2. V was clipped by 2 bases and J by 8 bases; unmatched bases: 2. Germline-derived CDR1 and CDR2 are MNHEY and SVGEGT. This CDR3 is built from 13 residues. This CDR3 is CASSYGLAHEQFF. The DNA of the CDR3 is TGTGCCAGCAGTTACGGACTAGCCCATGAGCAGTTCTTC.

The chain recombines TRBV6-5 with TRBJ2-7; D gene ambiguous. The V end was cut by 5 bases, the J end by 3 bases, with 14 bases between. CDR3 size: 14 residues. Germline values: CDR1 MNHEY, CDR2 SVGAGI. The CDR3 DNA reads as TGTGCCAGCAGTATCACACTTCGAGTCTACGAGCAGTACGTC. Amino acid sequence: CASSITLRVYEQYV.

V and J are TRBV2 and TRBJ2-1, with a weak D call TRBD2 (6 bases). Germline V gene data show CDR1 as SNHLY and CDR2 as FYNNEI. This CDR3 spans 14 amino acids. The V end lost 11 bases, the J end lost 3 bases, and 17 bases lay between the germline ends. The CDR3 loop is CAGANSAGYNEQFF. In DNA form, the CDR3 reads TGTGCCGGGGCAAATTCAGCGGGCTACAATGAGCAGTTCTTC.

The chain combines TRBV5-1 with TRBJ1-1, with D uncertain. Germline CDR1 SGHRS, CDR2 YFSETQ. Trimming cost V 0 bases and J 0 bases, with 6 bases left between them. The CDR3 runs to 14 residues. In nucleotides, the CDR3 is TGCGCCAGCAGCTTGGACGGGTTGAACACTGAAGCTTTCTTT. It specifies CASSLDGLNTEAFF.

The chain couples TRBV9 to TRBJ2-3; D is unclear. V was shortened by 4 bases and J by 1 base, with 7 bases between the two germline ends. The CDR3 has 13 residues. Per germline, CDR1 SGDLS and CDR2 YYNGEE. CDR3 residues: CASSLEGTDTQYF. The CDR3 DNA sequence: TGTGCCAGCAGCCTAGAGGGCACAGATACGCAGTATTTT.

J is TRBJ1-5 and V is TRBV28, with 10 bases lining up with TRBD1. With V trimmed by 2 bases and J by 0 bases, 7 bases remained unmatched. Germline CDR1 and CDR2: MDHEN and SYDVKM. There are 18 residues in the CDR3. The CDR3 bases are TGTGCCAGCAGTTTACCTGGACAGGGGGGTCATAGCAATCAGCCCCAGCATTTT. This encodes CASSLPGQGGHSNQPQHF.